This T cell receptor beta chain stems from a study of blood T cell repertoires in COVID-19. At the level of the study: Samples representing acute and convalescent COVID-19 were sourced from the United States, Italy and Spain.

Some clones are missing from TCRdb's copy, which holds only in-frame ones; the method was immunoSEQ multiplex PCR. The sample includes 200,000 to 250,000 clones, around nine tenths of them seen just once. CDR1 and CDR2 (germline): KGHDR, SFDVKD. V lost 0 bases and J lost 1, with 21 bases in between. The CDR3 loop spans 20 amino acids. The specimen sequenced was PBMCs or T cells enriched from blood (not recorded which). The receptor was isolated from a woman younger than 35 who had recovered from COVID-19. The chain links TRBV24-1 to TRBJ2-1, with a possible D match to TRBD1 (6 bases). The CDR3 bases are TGTGCCACCAGTGATTTGGGGACAAGGGATTTGGGCGGATCCTACAATGAGCAGTTCTTC. Translated: CATSDLGTRDLGGSYNEQFF.